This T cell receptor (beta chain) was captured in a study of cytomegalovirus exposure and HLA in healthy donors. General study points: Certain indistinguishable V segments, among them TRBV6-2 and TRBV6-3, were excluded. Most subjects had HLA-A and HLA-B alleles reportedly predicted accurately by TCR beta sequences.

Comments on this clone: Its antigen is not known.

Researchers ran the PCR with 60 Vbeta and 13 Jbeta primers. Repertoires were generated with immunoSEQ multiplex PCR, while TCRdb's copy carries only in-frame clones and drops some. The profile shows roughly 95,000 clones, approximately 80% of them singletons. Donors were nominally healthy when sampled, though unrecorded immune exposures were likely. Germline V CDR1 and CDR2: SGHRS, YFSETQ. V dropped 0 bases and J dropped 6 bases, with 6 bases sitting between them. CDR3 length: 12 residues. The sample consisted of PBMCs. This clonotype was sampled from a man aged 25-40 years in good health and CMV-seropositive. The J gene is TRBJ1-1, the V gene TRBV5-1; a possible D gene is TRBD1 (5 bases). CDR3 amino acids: CASSLEGSEAFF. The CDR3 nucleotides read TGCGCCAGCAGCTTGGAGGGGTCTGAAGCTTTCTTT.